The sequence of this T cell receptor beta chain was determined in a study of blood T cell repertoires in COVID-19. Study summary: Nucleic acid was either cDNA or gDNA, and it came from T cells, B-cell-depleted T cells, or PBMCs.

V shed 6 bases and J shed 0 bases, with 9 bases lying between them. Germline loops: CDR1 SNHLY, CDR2 FYNNEI. The CDR3 length is 14 residues. The protocol was immunoSEQ multiplex PCR, while the TCRdb copy is restricted to in-frame clones and leaves out a portion. This repertoire shows roughly 140,000 clones, 65% to 85% found once; its top ten account for 5%. The clonotype comes from a woman aged 50 to 60 with acute or convalescent COVID-19. The chain links TRBV2 to TRBJ2-4, with a possible D match to TRBD2 (5 bases). Sequencing was performed on peripheral blood. CDR3 in amino acids: CASRPGVAKNIQYF. Written as DNA, the CDR3 is TGTGCCAGCAGGCCCGGGGTAGCCAAAAACATTCAGTACTTC.